This TCR beta chain was profiled in a study of shared clonotypes between healthy human individuals. The study's findings and limits: Limited genetic and exposure-history diversity came from having few donors.

A note on this clone: What it recognizes is unknown. The sample carries other DNA sequences with the same CDR3.

Deep level was the assay's run setting. In the original analysis: ImmunoSEQ output lacked quality scores and full-length reads, limiting matched filtering. Sequenced by immunoSEQ multiplex PCR; TCRdb stores in-frame clones only, minus some. Clonal size and the V and J genes are those of that table, whereas D and trimming came from the DNA. This sample yields millions of clones, of which about 93% are seen a single time; over 1.5% belongs to the top ten. Naive CD8 cells, CD45RO-negative and positively selected for CCR7, excluded terminally differentiated effector memory CD45RA+ cells. The length of the CDR3 is 16 residues. Trimming removed 4 bases from V and 2 bases from J; junction bases left unmatched: 5. CDR1 SEHNR and CDR2 FQNEAQ come from the germline V gene (reference sequence).

The sequenced sample consisted of naive CD8+ T cells from PBMCs. The clonotype originates from a man aged 18-30 years in good health. Some clones in this sample may be carry-over from other donors' samples. The chain carries TRBV7-9 and TRBJ2-5; 12 bases fit TRBD2. DNA of the CDR3: TGTGCCAGCAGCTCGCGACTAGCGGGAGAGCAAGAGACCCAGTACTTC. It yields the protein CASSSRLAGEQETQYF. The complete variable domain, with remaining parts taken from reference TRBV7-9 and TRBJ2-5, reads DTGVSQNPRHKITKRGQNVTFRCDPISEHNRLYWYRQTLGQGPEFLTYFQNEAQLEKSRLLSDRFSAERPKGSFSTLEIQRTEQGDSAMYLCASSSRLAGEQETQYFGPGTRLLVL.